The rows below give T cell receptor beta chains drawn from one sample of a study of blood T cell repertoires in COVID-19. Profiling relied on immunoSEQ multiplex PCR, and the TCRdb table lists in-frame clones only, not all of them. The sample carries some 450,000 clones, 70% to 90% recorded once. Material for sequencing was peripheral blood. These receptors were taken from a man in his late teens or twenties with COVID-19, enrolled during active disease. The CDR3 runs from the conserved cysteine through the conserved F or W. D genes are given only for firm matches. Not all rows give a size; the values are once, few, many and, for expanded clones, a class.

V gene	D gene	J gene	clone size	CDR3 DNA	CDR3 protein
TRBV9	-	TRBJ1-2	-	TGTGCCAGCAGCGACCGACAGACTCACTATGGCTACACCTTC	CASSDRQTHYGYTF
TRBV11-2	TRBD1	TRBJ1-1	once	TGTGCCAGCAGCTCAAAGACAGGGGTGAACACTGAAGCTTTCTTT	CASSSKTGVNTEAFF
TRBV6-2/TRBV6-3	TRBD2	TRBJ2-1	-	TGTGCCAGCAGTCGGGACTATCGGCCCTACAATGAGCAGTTCTTC	CASSRDYRPYNEQFF
TRBV6-6	-	TRBJ2-3	once	TGTGCCAGCGAAGAGGCAGATACGCAGTATTTT	CASEEADTQYF
TRBV5-4	-	TRBJ1-2	-	TGTGCCAGCAGCCCACGGGACATTTCATTCGGCTACACCTTC	CASSPRDISFGYTF
TRBV19	-	TRBJ1-4	-	TGTGCCAGTAGTATAGATCATGGGAGGGTAACGGCTAATGAAAAACTGTTTTTT	CASSIDHGRVTANEKLFF
TRBV7-6	-	TRBJ1-2	-	TGTGCCAGCAGCTCGGGCAGGGCGGCGGGCTACACCTTC	CASSSGRAAGYTF
TRBV9	-	TRBJ1-3	-	TGTGCCAGCAGAGCCGGGACTCCTTCGGGCGGAAACACCATATATTTT	CASRAGTPSGGNTIYF
TRBV2	-	TRBJ2-7	-	TGTGCCACCACTAGCTTAGGGTCCTACGAGCAGTACTTC	CATTSLGSYEQYF
TRBV7-6	TRBD1	TRBJ1-2	-	TGTGCCAGCAGCCCGACAGGGGGCGGCCATGGCTACACCTTC	CASSPTGGGHGYTF
TRBV19	-	TRBJ1-2	-	TGTGCCAGTAGTATGGGAGACGGCCCCTATGGCTACACCTTC	CASSMGDGPYGYTF
TRBV24-1	TRBD1	TRBJ2-5	-	TGTGCCACCAGTGGGACGACAGGGGAATCAGAGACCCAGTACTTC	CATSGTTGESETQYF
TRBV27	-	TRBJ2-7	-	TGTGCCAGCCCCGAGCCAGGGTACGAGCAGTACTTC	CASPEPGYEQYF
TRBV21-1	-	TRBJ2-7	-	TGTGCCAGCAGCAAAGAGCCGCGAGTAGACAGGATTTTCTCCTACGAGCAGTACTTC	CASSKEPRVDRIFSYEQYF
TRBV19	TRBD1	TRBJ1-1	-	TGTGCCAGTAGTATAGGGGTTGACAGGGGGAGCACTGAAGCTTTCTTT	CASSIGVDRGSTEAFF
TRBV18	TRBD2	TRBJ2-1	-	TGTGCCAGCTCACCACGTCCTAGCGGGAGATCGAATGAGCAGTTCTTC	CASSPRPSGRSNEQFF
TRBV5-5	-	TRBJ1-1	once	TGTGCCAGCAGTCAGAGGCGCGGGAACACTGAAGCTTTCTTT	CASSQRRGNTEAFF
TRBV2	-	TRBJ2-2	-	TGTGCCAGCAGGGTAGGGGGGGCGACTCCGAACACCGGGGAGCTGTTTTTT	CASRVGGATPNTGELFF
TRBV15	-	TRBJ1-2	-	TGTGCCACCAGCAGATTGGGGGCTGGCTACACCTTC	CATSRLGAGYTF
TRBV2	TRBD2	TRBJ2-3	-	TGTGCCAGCAGTGAAAATGCGGGGGGTAGCACAGATACGCAGTATTTT	CASSENAGGSTDTQYF
TRBV27	-	TRBJ2-2	-	TGTGCCAGCAGTTTCTTCGGTTTAGCCCCCGGGGAGCTGTTTTTT	CASSFFGLAPGELFF
TRBV7-8	TRBD1	TRBJ1-5	-	TGTGCCAGCAGCACGACAGGGTCTCCTTCTCAGCCCCAGCATTTT	CASSTTGSPSQPQHF
TRBV25-1	TRBD1	TRBJ2-7	-	TGTGCCAGTAGGACCGAGGGACAGGGTAGCGAGCAGTACTTC	CASRTEGQGSEQYF
TRBV6-5	TRBD2	TRBJ2-1	-	TGCGCTAGCGGGAGGGCCTCCTACAATGAGCAGTTCTTC	CASGRASYNEQFF
TRBV7-9	TRBD2	TRBJ2-7	few	TGTGCCAGCAGCTTACGAGCGGGGGGGCATTACGAGCAGTACTTC	CASSLRAGGHYEQYF
TRBV19	TRBD2	TRBJ2-7	-	TGTGCCACCTCCCCGAGCGGGAGTTACCACGAGCAGTACTTC	CATSPSGSYHEQYF